This T cell receptor beta chain originates from a study of identical twins (dated by TCRdb to between 2015 and 2016). About the study as a whole: To test whether fetal clonotypes persist, the study used deep sequencing on TCR alpha and beta repertoires from monozygotic twins, unrelated adults of various ages, and cord blood. Replicate twin experiments were performed at different times using different library preparation protocols to rule out contamination. The paper's findings and limits, for the study overall: Out-of-frame TCR alpha sequences shared between twins showed an excess of low generation-probability sequences compared with coincidental sharing between unrelated individuals. Because the same donors could not be followed over many years, the conclusions depended on cross-sectional statistical analysis. The excess sharing between twins in beta out-of-frame sequences was weaker because fewer shared sequences reduced the signal-to-noise ratio. In monozygotic twins, out-of-frame TCR alpha sharing was systematically underestimated by recombination models, although the models agreed with sharing between unrelated individuals. Invariant T cells such as MAIT and iNKT could partly confound zero-insertion analyses, though diverse VJ usage argued against this for most clonotypes. Abundant cord blood beta clonotypes had fewer insertions, young adult naive repertoires showed a similar but weaker trend, and memory repertoires showed no such trend.

Only healthy Caucasian donors were included. Three pairs of female monozygotic twins, all aged roughly 18 to 30 years, made up the twin cohort. RNA for TCR libraries was isolated from peripheral blood mononuclear cells. Remarks on this clonotype: This receptor's antigen is unknown. No clone much larger than this one lies a single base away; base qualities are absent.

CDR1 and CDR2, looked up from the germline V gene, are SGHTA and FQGNSA. The V end gives up 1 base and the J end 4 bases, leaving 10 bases in the junction not matched to a gene. Including the terminal cysteine and phenylalanine, the CDR3 comprises 16 residues. The sequence is cut down to CDR3 DNA, 48 bases in frame from base 1. The receptor library was made with 5' RACE. Reads for this sample came from an Illumina HiSeq 2000. A universal primer binding site was introduced by template switching, and a unique molecular identifier was present in the final cDNA, enabling accurate counting of TCR cDNA molecules. Specific primers in the conserved constant-segment region were used to synthesize first-strand cDNA for TCR alpha and beta chains. To control for contamination, every cDNA library carried two barcodes: a SMART-Mk sample barcode plus Illumina barcodes. TruSeq adapter sequences along with Illumina sample barcodes were introduced in two successive PCR steps. The TCR alpha and beta cDNA libraries were sequenced on the Illumina HiSeq platform using custom primers. The study's own analysis went as follows. MiGEC was used to process raw reads and extract unique molecular identifiers, and MiXCR was used to find CDR3 positions. Recombination models were inferred per individual with the repgenHMM and IGoR tools using an EM algorithm. Shared clonotypes were analyzed with the tcR package in R, and sharing was normalized by the product of cloneset sizes. To study raw recombination without the effects of thymic and clonal selection, out-of-frame nonproductive sequences were analyzed. TCRdb's own reprocessing of the public reads used fastp at Q25 and MiXCR and kept productive beta chains. CDR3 protein sequences are deduplicated, and each keeps its most common genes and DNA. TCRdb's processing, not the authors', yielded these V and J calls. The sample table contains 750,000 to 950,000 distinct CDR3 sequences; only one count was recorded for approximately 13% of them. The leading ten clones occupy around 1.6% of the sample.

This same sample was also taken into another study, of yellow fever vaccine responses in identical twins. Per the second study: The T cell response to vaccination in identical twins was reported by the authors to appear partly convergent and partly personalized. The study precisely tracked vaccine-responding T cell clones in identical twins.

Sequencing used PBMCs. The clonotype originates from a woman in her late teens or twenties in good health. This sequence uses TRBV7-2 and TRBJ2-7, and TRBD1 matches 7 of the central bases. The CDR3 in this case is CASSLVGGRGYYEQYF. In nucleotides, the sequence is TGTGCCAGCAGCTTAGTAGGGGGCCGGGGTTATTACGAGCAGTACTTC. The full variable domain, completed from the reference TRBV7-2 and TRBJ2-7 proteins outside the CDR3, reads GAGVSQSPSNKVTEKGKDVELRCDPISGHTALYWYRQSLGQGLEFLIYFQGNSAPDKSGLPSDRFSAERTGGSVSTLTIQRTQQEDSAVYLCASSLVGGRGYYEQYFGPGTRLTVT.